Listed below are T cell receptor beta chains from one sample, sequenced in a study of cytomegalovirus exposure and HLA in healthy donors. Sequenced by immunoSEQ multiplex PCR; TCRdb stores in-frame clones only, minus some. The sample includes 150,000 to 200,000 clones, 55% to 70% of them seen just once. Sequencing was done on a sample of PBMCs. Receptor source: a woman aged 40 to 50 in good health and CMV-seropositive. Each CDR3 is given with its conserved first and last residue. A D gene is named only where the DNA matches it firmly. Some rows mark clone size as missing; the rest say once, few, many or name a class of expanded clone.

clone size	V gene	D gene	J gene	CDR3 DNA	CDR3 protein
few	TRBV6-5	TRBD2	TRBJ2-7	TGTGCCAGCAGTCGCGGGACTAGCGGGACTCGAGAGCAGTACTTC	CASSRGTSGTREQYF
-	TRBV10-3	TRBD1	TRBJ1-5	TGTGCCACCAGAGGGACAGGGGGCGAGCCCCAGCATTTT	CATRGTGGEPQHF
few	TRBV5-6	TRBD2	TRBJ2-1	TGTGCCAGCAGCAGCGCGGGACTAGCGGGAGCCTTTGAGCAGTTCTTC	CASSSAGLAGAFEQFF
-	TRBV5-1	-	TRBJ1-1	TGCGCCAGCGTCAGAGGACAAGAGAACACTGAAGCTTTCTTT	CASVRGQENTEAFF
-	TRBV6-6	TRBD2	TRBJ2-7	TGTGCCAGCAGCCTGGGACTAGCGGGGGAATACGAGCAGTACTTC	CASSLGLAGEYEQYF
-	TRBV7-2	TRBD1	TRBJ2-7	TGTGCCAGCAGCCCTGGGGACAGGGGATACGAGCAGTACTTC	CASSPGDRGYEQYF
-	TRBV6-5	-	TRBJ1-1	TGTGCCAGCAGGATACCGACAGGCGGAGAAGCTTTCTTT	CASRIPTGGEAFF
-	TRBV6-5	TRBD1	TRBJ1-2	TGTGCCAGCAGTTACATCGGGACAGGGGAAGGCTACCCCTTC	CASSYIGTGEGYPF
-	TRBV2	TRBD2	TRBJ2-3	TGTGCCAGCAGCCGAGCGGGGGGGTCCACAGATACGCAGTATTTT	CASSRAGGSTDTQYF
-	TRBV2	TRBD1	TRBJ2-5	TGTGCCAGCAATTCGGGACAGGAAGAGACCCAGTACTTC	CASNSGQEETQYF
-	TRBV28	-	TRBJ1-1	TGTGCCAGCCTGAGGAACACTGAAGCTTTCTTT	CASLRNTEAFF